This TCR beta chain originates from a study of T cell responses to AZD1222 COVID-19 vaccine (dated by TCRdb to about 2021). In terms of the full investigation: AZD1222 recipients given second doses at about 4 weeks or at about 12 weeks were pooled, since spike-specific TCR depth and breadth were not found to differ between the two schedules. A total of 233 trial participants underwent TCR sequencing, of whom about 210 had received two doses of AZD1222 and about 26 had received two doses of the MenACWY control vaccine. Trial participants were enrolled into age subgroups of 18-55, 56-69 and 70-plus years, which contained 148, 28 and 57 TCR-sequenced participants, respectively.

A remark on this clone: This clone's antigen is unknown. Within one base of it there is no much larger clone, and no base qualities were kept.

The CDR3 regions of human TCRbeta chains were subjected to immunosequencing. Concerning the study's data processing: Repertoire TCRs were checked for matches against a reference library of SARS-CoV-2-specific TCRs that had been generated using the MIRA antigen-specificity platform. Breadth was defined as the fraction of unique TCRs that were SARS-CoV-2-associated. Depth was defined as the fraction of total T cells that were SARS-CoV-2-associated. Using the MIRA data, each spike-specific TCR was mapped to the spike region that the TCR reacts to and placed in a CD4 or CD8 class. Log10-transformed breadth and depth values were compared by one-way ANOVA with Sidak's multiple comparisons tests. The clones in this table, taken by TCRdb from immuneACCESS, are in-frame only. Not every clone is retained; where verified, under half of the shortfall comes from an unresolved V gene, and the cause of the rest is unknown. That table gives V, J and clone size, and the DNA gave D and trimming. This sample gives approximately 130,000 clones in total; over 90% of them show up just once. Roughly 0.87% of the sample rests with the top ten.

What the research found in general, with its limitations: Participants were mostly white British, with more females than males. The authors suggested clonal diversity may have been underestimated. In the small 56-69-year group, the increase in depth fell short of significance, most likely because of low power. Because no day 14 peak-response samples were available, repertoires were characterized only after the peak T cell response. Reportedly, close to half of the unique spike-specific TCRs recognized epitopes lying outside the regions that are mutated in the B.1.351 and B.1.1.7 variants. A significant rise in spike-specific TCR breadth and depth was observed after two AZD1222 doses relative to day 0 and relative to MenACWY recipients. Conclusions about previously exposed vaccinees were limited because only six AZD1222 recipients were SARS-CoV-2 seropositive at baseline. The whole spike protein was spanned by vaccine-associated CD4 TCRs, and dominant responses were seen in regions 160-218 and 743-854.

The time point tag for this specimen amounts to: baseline before first vaccination. Vaccinee samples were obtained from the UK trials COV001 and COV002, which included a single-blind randomized controlled phase 2/3 trial of AZD1222 (ChAdOx1 nCoV-19) in healthy adults. For TCRbeta chain sequencing, PBMC samples were collected from trial participants at day 0 and at day 28 after the second dose. Including the terminal cysteine and phenylalanine, the CDR3 comprises 18 residues. The sequence is cut down to CDR3 DNA, 54 bases in frame from base 1. Cut back by 2 bases and 1 base, the V and J ends lie 20 bases apart. Taken from the germline V gene, the CDR1 and CDR2 loops are SGHVS and FNYEAQ.

This clonotype was sampled from an adult in good health. Specimen: peripheral blood, collected on day 0 of AZD1222 vaccination. The sequence joins TRBV7-6 to TRBJ1-1, with a tentative D gene TRBD1 over 6 matching bases. The sequenced DNA: TGTGCCAGCAGCTTAATAACAGGGTACGGAGGGTGGAACACTGAAGCTTTCTTT. This encodes CASSLITGYGGWNTEAFF. This CDR3, with the reference TRBV7-6 and TRBJ1-1 proteins standing in past its ends, gives the full variable domain GAGVSQSPRYKVTKRGQDVALRCDPISGHVSLYWYRQALGQGPEFLTYFNYEAQQDKSGLPNDRFSAERPEGSISTLTIQRTEQRDSAMYRCASSLITGYGGWNTEAFFGQGTRLTVV.